Sequencing of this TCR beta chain was carried out in a study of shared clonotypes between healthy human individuals. Looking at the study overall: Each donor contributed plates that comprised three CD4 naive, three CD4 memory, two CD8 naive and one CD8 memory.

The table came from immunoSEQ multiplex PCR; TCRdb's copy has only in-frame clones and leaves some out. The sample carries about 2 million clones, approximately 94% recorded once. CD45RO-negative CD8 cells positively selected for CCR7 made up the naive population, which excluded terminally differentiated effector memory CD45RA+ cells. Healthy adults negative for HIV, lacking recent acute infections or vaccinations, served as donors. General study points: Relative to clonotypes present in all four donors, those not shared had lower generation probabilities. In a handful of donors, around 5% of naive CD4 clonotypes appeared in common.

Deletions cut 2 bases from V and 5 bases from J, with 10 bases between. The CDR3 is made up of 12 amino acids. Germline CDR1 GTSNPN, CDR2 SVGIG (reference sequence). This clone was found once. Its antigen remains unidentified. V and J are TRBV30 and TRBJ2-7; perhaps TRBD1 as D (6 bases). This sequence was found in a man aged 18 to 35 in good health. The sample was naive CD8+ T cells sorted from blood. The DNA for the CDR3 is TGTGCCTGGAGTAAGGGGGACGACGAGCAGTACTTC. It yields the protein CAWSKGDDEQYF.